The T cell receptor (beta chain) described here comes from a study of T-cell memory formation after mild COVID-19. One entry per CDR3 protein, called by TCRdb with MiXCR from the 5' RACE reads. The sample lists 300,000 or so distinct CDR3 sequences, about 16% occurring once. This clonotype was obtained from a man younger than 30 who had mild COVID-19 (a few samples of this study predate the infection). Cell type and time point are not known. Sequencing was done on a sample of PBMCs or a T cell subset sorted from them (not recorded which).

The CDR3 loop reads CASRATGGADTQYF. The DNA for the CDR3 is TGTGCCAGCAGAGCGACAGGGGGGGCAGATACGCAGTATTTT. The V call is TRBV12-3 or TRBV12-4, the J call TRBJ2-3; 9 bases align to TRBD1. The CDR3 totals 14 residues. With 6 bases clipped from V and 4 bases from J, the junction kept 5 bases outside the gene matches.